Listed here are 16 T cell receptor beta chains from one sample, sequenced in a study of human T cells and chemical hapten exposure. Treatment described: therapeutic diphenylcyclopropenone sensitization with weekly scalp DPC. The study used a library that attached unique molecular identifiers to individual cDNA molecules. TCRdb re-analysed the reads in MiXCR, keeping a single row per CDR3 protein. The table includes about 2,600 distinct CDR3 sequences, around 43% detected once. The sample in question was whole blood, obtained before DPC sensitization or 2, 6, or about 24 weeks after (not recorded which). The receptor source for this set is an adult with alopecia areata. Some clones in this sample may be carry-over from other donors' samples. This table probably holds off-target reads from a library built for another chain.

The chain uses TRBV6-5 and TRBJ2-6; D might be TRBD1 (6 bases). Per germline, CDR1 MNHEY and CDR2 SVGAGI. The CDR3 spans 18 residues. Trimming cost V 5 bases and J 0 bases, with 17 bases left between them. The DNA of the CDR3 is TGTGCCAGCAGTCTACAACCTGGGGGCCTCTCTGGGGCCAACGTCCTGACTTTC. Translated: CASSLQPGGLSGANVLTF.

This clonotype has only a few counts. The CDR3 region is CASSLDIGDTQYF. CDR3 DNA: TGTGCCAGCAGCTTAGACATCGGAGATACGCAGTATTTT. The chain joins TRBV7-9 to TRBJ2-3; D is unresolved. Trimming removed 1 base at V and 5 bases at J, with 7 bases between. The CDR3 loop spans 13 amino acids. The V gene's germline CDR1 is SEHNR and CDR2 FQNEAQ (reference sequence).

The chain is built from TRBV20-1 and TRBJ2-7; 9 positions match TRBD2. Germline V gene data show CDR1 as DFQATT and CDR2 as SNEGSKA (reference sequence). This CDR3 is built from 16 residues. V shed 3 bases and J 6 bases; nucleotides not matched to a gene: 15. CDR3 nucleotides: TGCAGTGCTAGTCTTGGGGGTGCTAGCGGGGTTCCCGAGCAGTACGTC. Protein product: CSASLGGASGVPEQYV.

The chain recombines TRBV10-2 with TRBJ2-1; perhaps TRBD2 as D (5 bases). Germline V gene lookup returns CDR1 WSHSY and CDR2 SAAADI. This CDR3 is built from 14 residues. V was trimmed by 7 bases and J by 0 bases, leaving 10 bases between them. The CDR3 here is CASNPGSSYNEQFF. CDR3 nucleotide sequence: TGCGCCAGCAACCCGGGAAGCTCCTACAATGAGCAGTTCTTC.

The rearrangement joins TRBV30 to TRBJ2-1; tentative D call: TRBD1 (6 bases). This CDR3 has 14 residues. Trimming removed 5 bases from V and 10 bases from J, with 21 bases in between. Germline V lookup: CDR1 GTSNPN, CDR2 SVGIG (reference sequence). The DNA of the CDR3 is TGTGCCTGGGGGTCCATAGGGGGTCGTTCAGAGCAGTTCTTC. It specifies CAWGSIGGRSEQFF.

The J gene is TRBJ2-1, the V gene TRBV6-2 or TRBV6-3; no clear D gene. With 6 bases removed from V and 1 base from J, the gap between germline ends came to 16 bases. The CDR3 is made up of 16 amino acids. In germline, CDR1 is MNHEY, CDR2 SVGEGT. The CDR3 protein is CASSSSLSRSYNEQFF. The CDR3 coding sequence is TGTGCCAGCAGCTCCTCCCTATCAAGGTCCTACAATGAGCAGTTCTTC.

The rearrangement joins TRBV6-6 to TRBJ2-7; tentative D call: TRBD2 (6 bases). Looked up from germline, CDR1 is MNHNY and CDR2 is SVGAGI (reference sequence). This CDR3 comprises 15 residues. Trimming removed 5 bases at V and 4 bases at J, with 18 bases between. This CDR3 is CASSPVADIRYEQYV. The CDR3 DNA reads as TGTGCCAGCAGTCCAGTAGCGGACATTAGGTACGAGCAGTACGTC.

The CDR3 loop is CASSPDRGNNEQFF. CDR3 bases: TGCGCCAGCAGCCCGGACAGGGGGAACAATGAGCAGTTCTTC. The chain carries TRBV5-1 and TRBJ2-1; 10 bases map to TRBD1. The V gene's germline CDR1 is SGHRS and CDR2 YFSETQ. J was trimmed by 5 bases and V by 4 bases; bases with no gene match: 3. This CDR3 has 14 amino acids.

The chain uses TRBV5-4 and TRBJ2-7, with D possibly matching TRBD2 (7 bases). The CDR3 has 15 residues. V lost 7 bases and J 6 bases, leaving 23 bases between the germline ends. In germline, CDR1 is SGHNT, CDR2 YYREEE (reference sequence). CDR3 residues: CASAEGGQGLSEQYF. As DNA, the CDR3 is TGTGCCAGCGCAGAGGGGGGGCAGGGGCTCTCCGAGCAGTACTTC.

This clonotype has more than one count but fewer than ten. The chain employs TRBV10-3 and TRBJ2-5; D is unclear. Germline V gene sequence: CDR1 ENHRY, CDR2 SYGVKD. The length of the CDR3 is 12 residues. Trimming removed 10 bases from V and 1 base from J, with 10 bases in between. The CDR3 here is CATRGSQETQYF. CDR3 nucleotides: TGTGCCACCCGTGGCAGCCAAGAGACCCAGTACTTC.

This clonotype was seen once. CDR3 in amino acids: CASSFPGRKNGELFF. The CDR3 bases are TGTGCCAGCAGTTTCCCGGGGCGGAAAAACGGGGAGCTGTTTTTT. The chain links TRBV12-3 or TRBV12-4 to TRBJ2-2; D possibly uses TRBD1 or TRBD2 (5 bases each). V dropped 3 bases and J dropped 7 bases, with 15 bases sitting between them. CDR3 length: 15 amino acids.

The chain has TRBV6-6 and TRBJ2-1; 12 bases fit TRBD1. The V gene's germline CDR1 is MNHNY and CDR2 SVGAGI (reference sequence). The CDR3 is 23 amino acids. The junction had 22 bases not matched to a gene; V was cut back by 0 bases and J by 4 bases. DNA of the CDR3: TGTGCCAGCAGTTACTCGGGACAGGGGGCGACGGCCGGACAATCAGGACCATACAATGAGCAGTTCTTC. It codes for CASSYSGQGATAGQSGPYNEQFF.

This clonotype was detected a few times. This chain joins TRBV21-1 and TRBJ2-7; the table calls TRBD1, which could not be checked here. TRBV21-1 is a recognized pseudogene. This CDR3 is 14 amino acids long. CDR3 sequence: CASSKGQSSYEQYV. The CDR3, as DNA: TGTGCCAGCAGCAAGGGACAGTCCTCCTACGAGCAGTACGTC.

About this clonotype: Its ends do not fully match the called genes, so a read error is possible. The chain combines TRBV7-7 with TRBJ2-5, with a weak D call TRBD2 (7 bases). Germline V gives CDR1 SSHAT, CDR2 FNYEAQ (reference sequence). This CDR3 is built from 15 residues. In DNA, the CDR3 is TGTGCCAGCAGCAACTTTGGCGGGGGCCAAGAGCCCCAGTACTTC. Translated: CASSNFGGGQEPQYF.

This clonotype showed up just a few times. This chain joins TRBV2 and TRBJ2-2, with D perhaps matching TRBD1 (6 bases). The CDR3 sequence is 15 residues long. The germline V gene encodes CDR1 SNHLY and CDR2 FYNNEI. V was shortened by 7 bases and J by 4 bases, with 16 bases between the two germline ends. CDR3 protein: CASTPTGTSTGELFF. CDR3 in DNA: TGTGCCAGCACCCCCACCGGGACATCCACCGGGGAGCTGTTTTTT.

This clonotype has only a few counts. The chain carries TRBV19 and TRBJ2-3, with D possibly matching TRBD2 (6 bases). The CDR3 length is 13 residues. Germline CDR1 and CDR2: LNHDA and SQIVND (reference sequence). The V and J ends lost 10 bases and 6 bases respectively, with 17 bases between them. CDR3: CATQPRLEDTQYF. Written as DNA, the CDR3 is TGTGCCACCCAACCGCGACTAGAGGATACGCAGTATTTT.